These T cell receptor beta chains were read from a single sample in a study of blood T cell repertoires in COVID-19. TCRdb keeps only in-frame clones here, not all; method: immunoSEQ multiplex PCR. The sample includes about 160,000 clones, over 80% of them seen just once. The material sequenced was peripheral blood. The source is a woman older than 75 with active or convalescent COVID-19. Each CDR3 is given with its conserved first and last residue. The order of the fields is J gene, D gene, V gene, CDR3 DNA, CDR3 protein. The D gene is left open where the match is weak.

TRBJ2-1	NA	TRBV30	TGTGCCTTCAACTCGGCCCGACTTCATAACATGTACAATGAGCAGTTCTTC	CAFNSARLHNMYNEQFF
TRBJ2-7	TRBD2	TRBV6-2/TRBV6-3	TGTGCCAGCAGTTGGCTAGCGGACCCTTCCTACGAGCAGTACTTC	CASSWLADPSYEQYF
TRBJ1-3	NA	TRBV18	TGTGCCAGCTCACCGACTCCAGTGGGAAACACCATATATTTT	CASSPTPVGNTIYF
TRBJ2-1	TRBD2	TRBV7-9	TGTGCCAGCAGCATACGACTAGCGGGGTTCAATGAGCAGTTCTTC	CASSIRLAGFNEQFF
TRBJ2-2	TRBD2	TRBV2	TGTGCCAGCAGTGAACAGCGGGGGGACACCGGGGAGCTGTTTTTT	CASSEQRGDTGELFF
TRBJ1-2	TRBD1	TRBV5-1	TGCGCCAGCAGTTTAGGGGGCACTAACTATGGCTACACCTTC	CASSLGGTNYGYTF
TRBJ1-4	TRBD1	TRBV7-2	TGTGCCAGCAGCTTACAGTCAGGGGGAAATGAAAAACTGTTTTTT	CASSLQSGGNEKLFF
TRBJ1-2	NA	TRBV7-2	TGTGCCAGCAGCCTACAGGGATGGCAGGTTGGCTACACCTTC	CASSLQGWQVGYTF
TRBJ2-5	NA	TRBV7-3	TGTGCCAGCAGCTCAGGCGGGCGAGGAGAGACCCAGTACTTC	CASSSGGRGETQYF
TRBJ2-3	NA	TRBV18	TGTGCCAGCTCGAGACCCGGGACTCTTACTAGCACAGATACGCAGTATTTT	CASSRPGTLTSTDTQYF